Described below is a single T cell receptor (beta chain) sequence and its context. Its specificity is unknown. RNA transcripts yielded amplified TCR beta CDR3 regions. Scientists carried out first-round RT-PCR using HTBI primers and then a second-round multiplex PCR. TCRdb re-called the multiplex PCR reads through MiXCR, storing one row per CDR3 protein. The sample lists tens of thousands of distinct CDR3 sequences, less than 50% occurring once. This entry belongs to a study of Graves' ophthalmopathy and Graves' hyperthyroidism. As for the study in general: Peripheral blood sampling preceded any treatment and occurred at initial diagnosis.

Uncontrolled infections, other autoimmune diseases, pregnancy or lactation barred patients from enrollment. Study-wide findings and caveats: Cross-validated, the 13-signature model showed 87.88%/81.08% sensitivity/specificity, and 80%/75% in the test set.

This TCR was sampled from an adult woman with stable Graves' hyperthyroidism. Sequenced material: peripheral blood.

The CDR3 DNA reads as TGTGCCAGCAGTTTACTAGAGAGTAGGACAGATACGCAGTTCTTC. Protein product: CASSLLESRTDTQFF. The chain employs TRBV12-3 or TRBV12-4 and TRBJ2-1; D may be TRBD1 (6 bases). This CDR3 contains 15 residues. Trimming removed 2 bases from V and 12 bases from J, with 20 bases in between.